The clone carrying this T cell receptor (beta chain) was seen just once. This specimen belongs to a study of blood T cells in healthy people across ages. It was with a sample-barcoded 5' primer and a J-beta primer mix that a second PCR of roughly 7 to 12 cycles was run. Every sample returned 3 million or more CDR3-containing paired-end reads. TCRdb reanalysed the 5' RACE reads using MiXCR and keeps one entry per CDR3 protein. The sample contains 800,000 or so distinct CDR3 sequences, approximately 25% of which appear only once. The CDR3 loop spans 14 amino acids. Germline CDR1 and CDR2: SEHNR and FQNEAQ (reference sequence). V was clipped by 3 bases and J by 4 bases, with 12 bases between them. This sample was also put to use in a study of T cells of mothers and their children. In that study: During the second PCR, the M1S primer introduced sample barcodes along with 2-4 random nucleotides. Normalized overlap was always slightly, never significantly, higher in related than unrelated mother-child pairs.

The chain combines TRBV7-9 with TRBJ1-2; D may be TRBD1 (6 bases). This receptor was taken from a boy aged 5-17 years in good health. Sequenced: blood. The CDR3, as DNA: TGTGCCAGCAGCTTCGCTCAGGGGAGCTATGGCTACACCTTC. Its protein is CASSFAQGSYGYTF.